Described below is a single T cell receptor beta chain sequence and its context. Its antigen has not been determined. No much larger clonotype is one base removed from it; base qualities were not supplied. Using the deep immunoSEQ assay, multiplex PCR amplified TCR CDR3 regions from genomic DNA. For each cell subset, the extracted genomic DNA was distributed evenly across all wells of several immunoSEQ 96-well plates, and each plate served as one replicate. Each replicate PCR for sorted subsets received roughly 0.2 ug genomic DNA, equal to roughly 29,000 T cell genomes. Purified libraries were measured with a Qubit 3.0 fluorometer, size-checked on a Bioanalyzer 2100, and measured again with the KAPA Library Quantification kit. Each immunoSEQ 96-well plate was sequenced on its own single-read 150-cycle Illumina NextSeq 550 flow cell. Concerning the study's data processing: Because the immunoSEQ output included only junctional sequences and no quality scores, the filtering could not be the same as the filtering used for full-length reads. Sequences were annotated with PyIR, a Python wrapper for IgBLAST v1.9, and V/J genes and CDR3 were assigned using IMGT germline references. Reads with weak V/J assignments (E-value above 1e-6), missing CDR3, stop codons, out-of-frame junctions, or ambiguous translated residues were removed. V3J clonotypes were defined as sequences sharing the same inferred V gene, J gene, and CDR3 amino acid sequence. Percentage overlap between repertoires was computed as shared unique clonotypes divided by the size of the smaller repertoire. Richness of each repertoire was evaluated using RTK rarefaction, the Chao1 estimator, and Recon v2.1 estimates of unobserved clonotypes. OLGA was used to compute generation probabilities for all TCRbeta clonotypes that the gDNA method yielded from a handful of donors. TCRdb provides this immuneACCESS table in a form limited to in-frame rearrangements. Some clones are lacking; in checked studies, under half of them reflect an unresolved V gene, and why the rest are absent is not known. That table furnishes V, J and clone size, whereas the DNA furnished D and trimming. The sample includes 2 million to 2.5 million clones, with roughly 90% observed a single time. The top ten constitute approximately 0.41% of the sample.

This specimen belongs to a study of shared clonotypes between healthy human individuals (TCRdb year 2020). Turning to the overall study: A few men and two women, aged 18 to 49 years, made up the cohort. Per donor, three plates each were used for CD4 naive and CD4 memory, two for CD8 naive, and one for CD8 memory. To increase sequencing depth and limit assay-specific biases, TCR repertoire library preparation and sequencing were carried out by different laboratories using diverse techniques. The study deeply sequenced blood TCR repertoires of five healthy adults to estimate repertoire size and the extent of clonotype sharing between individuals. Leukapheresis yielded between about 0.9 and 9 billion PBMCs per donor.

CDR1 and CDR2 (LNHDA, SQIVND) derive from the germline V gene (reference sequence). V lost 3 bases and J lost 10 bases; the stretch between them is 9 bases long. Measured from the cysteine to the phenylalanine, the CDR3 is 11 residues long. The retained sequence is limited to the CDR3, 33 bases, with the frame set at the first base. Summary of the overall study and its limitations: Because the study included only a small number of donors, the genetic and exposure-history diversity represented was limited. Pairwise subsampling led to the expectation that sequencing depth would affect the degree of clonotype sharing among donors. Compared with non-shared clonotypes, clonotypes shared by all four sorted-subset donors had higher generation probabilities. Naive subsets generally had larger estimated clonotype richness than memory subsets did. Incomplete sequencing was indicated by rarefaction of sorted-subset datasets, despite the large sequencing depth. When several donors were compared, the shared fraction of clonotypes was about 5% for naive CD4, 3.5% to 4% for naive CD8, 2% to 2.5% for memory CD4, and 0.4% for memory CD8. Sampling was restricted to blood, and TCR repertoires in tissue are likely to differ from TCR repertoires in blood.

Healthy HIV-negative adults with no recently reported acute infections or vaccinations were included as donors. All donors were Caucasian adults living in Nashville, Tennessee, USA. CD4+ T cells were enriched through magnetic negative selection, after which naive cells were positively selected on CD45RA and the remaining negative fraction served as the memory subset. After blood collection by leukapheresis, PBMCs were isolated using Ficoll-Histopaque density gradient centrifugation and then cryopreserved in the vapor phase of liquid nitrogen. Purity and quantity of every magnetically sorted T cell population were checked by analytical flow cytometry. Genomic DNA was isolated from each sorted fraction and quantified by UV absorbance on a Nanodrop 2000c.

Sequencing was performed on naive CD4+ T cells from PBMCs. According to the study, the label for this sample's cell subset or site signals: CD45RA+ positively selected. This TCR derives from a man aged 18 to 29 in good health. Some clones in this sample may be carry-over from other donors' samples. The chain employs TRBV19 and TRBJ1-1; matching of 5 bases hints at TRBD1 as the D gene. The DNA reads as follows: TGTGCCAGTAGTATTGGGGCGGCAGCTTTCTTT. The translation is CASSIGAAAFF.